This TCR beta chain was profiled in a study of T-cell reconstitution after alpha-beta-depleted transplantation in children. This sample's TCRbeta library carried unique molecular identifier barcodes. Each CDR3 protein gets one entry after TCRdb re-called the PCR reads with MiXCR. The sample has about 610,000 distinct CDR3 sequences, roughly a tenth seen once. Trimming cost V 2 bases and J 4 bases; bases outside gene matches: 7. CDR3 length: 16 residues. The table lists this clonotype with many counts. Sample: PBMCs from the stem cell graft donor, taken from the stem cell graft. The chain carries TRBV12-3 or TRBV12-4 and TRBJ2-1; TRBD2 aligns across 8 bases. The TCR comes from a human donor who donated a stem cell graft to a child with acute myeloid leukemia. The CDR3 sequence is CASSLWTGTSYNEQFF. The CDR3 region has the DNA TGTGCCAGCAGTTTATGGACCGGGACTAGTTACAATGAGCAGTTCTTC.